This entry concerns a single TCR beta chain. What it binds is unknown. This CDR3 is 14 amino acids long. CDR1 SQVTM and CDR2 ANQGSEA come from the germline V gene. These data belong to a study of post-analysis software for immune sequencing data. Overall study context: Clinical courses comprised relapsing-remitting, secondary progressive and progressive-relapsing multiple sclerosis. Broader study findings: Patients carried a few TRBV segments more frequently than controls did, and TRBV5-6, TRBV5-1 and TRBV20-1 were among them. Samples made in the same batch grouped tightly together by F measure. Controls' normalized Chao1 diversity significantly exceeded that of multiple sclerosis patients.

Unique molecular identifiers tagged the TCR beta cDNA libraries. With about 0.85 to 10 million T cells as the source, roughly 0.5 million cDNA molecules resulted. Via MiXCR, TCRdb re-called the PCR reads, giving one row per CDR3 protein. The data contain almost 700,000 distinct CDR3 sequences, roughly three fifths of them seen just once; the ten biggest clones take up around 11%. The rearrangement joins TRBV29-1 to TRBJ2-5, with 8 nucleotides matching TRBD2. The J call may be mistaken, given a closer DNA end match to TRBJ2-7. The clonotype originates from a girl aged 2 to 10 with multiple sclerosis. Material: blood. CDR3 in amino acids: CSVEVWSSGYEQYF. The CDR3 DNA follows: TGCAGCGTTGAAGTATGGTCTAGCGGGTACGAGCAGTACTTC.